A selection of T cell receptor beta chains follows, all from one sample in a study of blood T cell dynamics during melanoma immunotherapy. This table comes from immunoSEQ multiplex PCR, and its TCRdb copy is limited to in-frame clones, with some not included. Of roughly 12,000 clones in the sample, 84% were seen once. The material was blood, obtained from a patient treated with checkpoint blockade. Source of these receptors: a human donor with melanoma. Both conserved end residues are trimmed from each CDR3. Clone size is given for some rows only: seen once, a few or many times, or a class if the clone is expanded.

clone size	J gene	V gene	CDR3 protein
.	TRBJ1-1	TRBV9	ASSPYGPDMNTEAF
few	TRBJ1-1	TRBV5-1	ASSLDGTSKAF
once	TRBJ1-2	TRBV6-5	ASTPDKDRVCYT
few	TRBJ1-1	TRBV11-2	ATATWKEGTEAF
.	TRBJ2-3	TRBV29-1	SVERRGGRTDTQY
.	TRBJ1-1	TRBV7-8	ASSLVGDYLLNTEAF
.	TRBJ1-5	TRBV4-1	ASRPTVRGNQPQH
.	TRBJ2-1	TRBV4-3	ASSQEGESENEQF
few	TRBJ1-6	TRBV2	ASSGGRRNSPLH
.	TRBJ1-5	TRBV6-5	ASNSGTVNQPQH
.	TRBJ2-1	TRBV7-3	ASSSDRDRNGNEQF
once	TRBJ2-5	TRBV4-3	ASSQGLGAGESETQY
.	TRBJ1-1	TRBV5-4	ASSRDRPFEAF
.	TRBJ2-5	TRBV9	ASSVGGGFQETQY
.	TRBJ2-1	TRBV9	ASSTAGTSGGSGQF
.	TRBJ1-2	TRBV11-2	ASSLGVYGYT
.	TRBJ2-7	TRBV29-1	SVKGTGPYEQY
.	TRBJ2-1	TRBV29-1	SGGRTARSNEQF
.	TRBJ2-7	TRBV2	ASREDRGAEQY
.	TRBJ1-2	TRBV7-2	ASSSQTGTGVGYT
.	TRBJ2-2	TRBV9	ASSTRTSGVGGELF
.	TRBJ1-5	TRBV30	AWNEGNQPQH
.	TRBJ1-5	TRBV7-2	ASSLTGGVGSNQPQH
.	TRBJ2-1	TRBV7-2	ASSRVANEQF
.	TRBJ2-3	TRBV9	ASSRGVGTDTQY
.	TRBJ2-2	TRBV9	ASSLDSGGLNGELF
.	TRBJ2-5	TRBV2	ASTKDRGRETQY
.	TRBJ1-1	TRBV6-5	ASSSRQVFEAF
.	TRBJ2-3	TRBV11-2	ASSLSGRVGKTDTQY
.	TRBJ2-5	TRBV4-1	ASSQDGPGGEETQY
.	TRBJ2-5	TRBV11-2	ASSYGQQETQY
.	TRBJ2-3	TRBV9	ASSVGNRVATDTQY
.	TRBJ1-1	TRBV11-3	ASSQGHSSAEAF
few	TRBJ2-1	TRBV7-3	ASSSDSAYNEQF
.	TRBJ2-6	TRBV7-9	ASSLLPRAGANVLT
.	TRBJ2-7	TRBV4-3	ASSQDIRSEQY
.	TRBJ2-2	TRBV6-5	ASRGDLPTGELF
.	TRBJ1-3	TRBV7-9	ASRRGAEGGNTIY
few	TRBJ1-1	TRBV5-1	ASSFTGNTEAF
.	TRBJ2-7	TRBV5-4	ASSVESSYEQY
.	TRBJ2-1	TRBV7-3	ASSSGQQSPYNEQF
.	TRBJ1-2	TRBV9	ASSGGTLDNYGYT
.	TRBJ2-2	TRBV6-6	ASSYSPNTGELF
.	TRBJ2-7	TRBV7-2	ASSLQTSYEQY
.	TRBJ2-5	TRBV6-6	ASEGWGKRPQETQY
.	TRBJ2-7	TRBV10-1	ASSESLGEQY
.	TRBJ1-4	TRBV6-4	ASSGAGLNEKLF
.	TRBJ2-1	TRBV7-3	ASSLTLGGQHNEQF
.	TRBJ2-3	TRBV6-6	ASEGASTDTQY
.	TRBJ1-3	TRBV7-9	ASSLTGASRNTIY
.	TRBJ2-5	TRBV11-3	ASSLYGTGGVETQY
.	TRBJ2-5	TRBV7-2	ASSFTGGETQY
once	TRBJ2-3	TRBV9	ASSVADRETDTQY
.	TRBJ1-5	TRBV4-1	ASSRHPDPWDRPYSNQPQH
.	TRBJ2-3	TRBV7-3	ASSSTTVAGGLNTQY